This T cell receptor (beta chain) was sequenced in a study of blood T cells in healthy people across ages. Study conclusions and caveats: Strong correlation was found linking TCR beta diversity to naive T cell percentage. Getting older went along with TCR beta diversity per million T cells dropping roughly linearly. Higher diversity, along with more naive CD4+ cells, distinguished long-lived donors from aged donors.

V was pared by 8 bases and J by 5 bases, with 15 bases between. CDR3 length: 13 residues. CDR1 and CDR2 (germline): LNHNV, YYDKDF (reference sequence). Donors were healthy Caucasian individuals from Russia aged roughly 6 to 90. Details on this clonotype: The antigen is undetermined.

A second PCR, run for roughly 7 to 12 cycles, used a sample-barcoded 5' primer plus a J-beta primer mix. TCRdb passed the 5' RACE reads through MiXCR, listing each CDR3 protein once. Among over 1,300,000 distinct CDR3 sequences listed, around 59% were seen once. Sequences were obtained from blood. The chain carries TRBV15 and TRBJ1-1; D remains ambiguous. This TCR was recovered from a man aged 18 to 30 in good health. The CDR3 DNA reads TGTGCCACCGGATGGGCGGTTGAGACTGAAGCTTTCTTT. Translation: CATGWAVETEAFF.